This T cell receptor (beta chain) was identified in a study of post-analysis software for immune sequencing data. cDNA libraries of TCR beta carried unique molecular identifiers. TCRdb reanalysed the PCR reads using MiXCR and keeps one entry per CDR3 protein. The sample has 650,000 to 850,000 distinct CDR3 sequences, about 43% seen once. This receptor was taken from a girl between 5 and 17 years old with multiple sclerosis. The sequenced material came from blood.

The CDR3 nucleotides read TGTGCCAGCAGTTTCCTGTCCCGTTTAGGGACTAGCGGTTACAATGAGCAGTTCTTC. It is translated as CASSFLSRLGTSGYNEQFF. This sequence joins TRBV12-3 or TRBV12-4 and TRBJ2-1; 11 bases agree with TRBD2. This CDR3 comprises 19 residues. V lost 3 bases, J lost 4 bases, and 14 bases stayed unmatched.